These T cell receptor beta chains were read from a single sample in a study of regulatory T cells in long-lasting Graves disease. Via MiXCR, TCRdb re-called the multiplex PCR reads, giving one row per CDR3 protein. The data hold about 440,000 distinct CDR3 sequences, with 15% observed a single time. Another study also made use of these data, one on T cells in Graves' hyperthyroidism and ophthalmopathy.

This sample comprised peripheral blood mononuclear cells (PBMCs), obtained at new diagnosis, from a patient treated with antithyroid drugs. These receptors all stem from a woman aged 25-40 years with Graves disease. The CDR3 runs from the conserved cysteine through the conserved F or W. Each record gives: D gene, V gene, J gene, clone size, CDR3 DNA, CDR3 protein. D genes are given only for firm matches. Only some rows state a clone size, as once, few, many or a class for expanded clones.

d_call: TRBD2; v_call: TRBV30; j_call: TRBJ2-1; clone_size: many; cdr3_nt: TGTGCCTGGGGACGGGGACTAGCAACCTACAATGAGCAGTTCTTC; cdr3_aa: CAWGRGLATYNEQFF
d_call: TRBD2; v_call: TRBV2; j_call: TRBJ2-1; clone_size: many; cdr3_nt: TGTGCCAGCAATTCCGGGACTATCTACAATGAGCAGTTCTTC; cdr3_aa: CASNSGTIYNEQFF
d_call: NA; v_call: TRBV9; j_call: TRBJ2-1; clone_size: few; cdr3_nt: TGTGCCAGCAGCGAGTCGCAGTTGGGCTACAATGAGCAGTTCTTC; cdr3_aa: CASSESQLGYNEQFF
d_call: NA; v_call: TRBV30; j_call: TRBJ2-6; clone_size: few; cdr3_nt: TGTGCCTGTACTAAGGATAGTTCCACCCCTGGGGCCAACGTCCTGACTTTC; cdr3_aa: CACTKDSSTPGANVLTF
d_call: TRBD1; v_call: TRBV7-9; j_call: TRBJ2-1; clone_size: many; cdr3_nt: TGTGCCAGCAGCCACAGGGGTCCCCTAGGATACAATGAGCAGTTCTTC; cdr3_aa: CASSHRGPLGYNEQFF
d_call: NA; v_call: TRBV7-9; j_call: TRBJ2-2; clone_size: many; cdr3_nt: TGTGCCCAAGGCTCGGGGTGGTTAGACACCGGGGAGCTGTTTTTT; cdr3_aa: CAQGSGWLDTGELFF
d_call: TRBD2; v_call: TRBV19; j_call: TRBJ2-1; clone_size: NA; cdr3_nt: TGTGCCAGTAGTTCTAGCGGGAGATGGGAGCAGTTCTTC; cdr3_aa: CASSSSGRWEQFF
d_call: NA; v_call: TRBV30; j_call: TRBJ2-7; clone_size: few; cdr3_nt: TGTGCCTGGAGTACAGAGCTACGAGTGCAGTACTTC; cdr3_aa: CAWSTELRVQYF
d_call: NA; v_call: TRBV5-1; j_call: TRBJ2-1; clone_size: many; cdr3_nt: TGCGCCAGCAGCTTGGATAGCGGAGACTACAATGAGCAGTTCTTC; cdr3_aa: CASSLDSGDYNEQFF
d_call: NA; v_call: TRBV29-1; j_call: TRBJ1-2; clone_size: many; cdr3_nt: TGCAGCGTTGAAGGGATTCGCAACTATGGCTACACCTTC; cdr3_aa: CSVEGIRNYGYTF
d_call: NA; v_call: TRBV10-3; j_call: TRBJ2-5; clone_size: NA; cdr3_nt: TGTGCCATCAGTGATTATTTTGTAGGGGCAGTCGGACAAGAGACCCAGTACTTC; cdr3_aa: CAISDYFVGAVGQETQYF
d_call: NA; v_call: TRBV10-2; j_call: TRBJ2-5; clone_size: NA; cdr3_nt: TGCGCCAGCAGTGTACGGGGGCGGGAGACCCAGTACTTC; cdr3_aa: CASSVRGRETQYF
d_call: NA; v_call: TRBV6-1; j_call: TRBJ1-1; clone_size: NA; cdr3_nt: TGTGCCAGCCAAGGACATGCCAAGTGGAACACTGAAGCTTTCTTT; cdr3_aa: CASQGHAKWNTEAFF
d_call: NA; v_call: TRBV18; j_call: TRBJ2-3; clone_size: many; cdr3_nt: TGTGCCAGCTCACCACTCTCCGCCGGGGACGCAGATACGCAGTATTTT; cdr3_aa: CASSPLSAGDADTQYF
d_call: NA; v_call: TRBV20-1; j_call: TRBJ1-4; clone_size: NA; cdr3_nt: TGCAGTGCTAGCAGGGAAGCCCTTTATGAAAAACTGTTTTTT; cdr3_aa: CSASREALYEKLFF
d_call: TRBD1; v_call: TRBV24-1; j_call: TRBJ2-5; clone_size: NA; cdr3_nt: TGTGCCACCAGTGGTGGTCGGACAGGGGCAGCAGAGACCCAGTACTTC; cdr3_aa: CATSGGRTGAAETQYF
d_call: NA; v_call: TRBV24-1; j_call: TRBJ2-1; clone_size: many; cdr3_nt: TGTGCCACCAGTCCTAGCGCCAGCTCCTACAATGAGCAGTTCTTC; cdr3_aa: CATSPSASSYNEQFF
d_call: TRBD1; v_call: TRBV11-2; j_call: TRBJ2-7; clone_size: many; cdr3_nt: TGTGCCTCTCGGCCGGGACAGGGTGACGAGCAGTACTTC; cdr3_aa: CASRPGQGDEQYF
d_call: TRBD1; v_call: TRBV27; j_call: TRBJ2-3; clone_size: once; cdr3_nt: TGTGCCAGCAGTTTATCAGGGACAGACCATTTCACAGATACGCAGTATTTT; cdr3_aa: CASSLSGTDHFTDTQYF
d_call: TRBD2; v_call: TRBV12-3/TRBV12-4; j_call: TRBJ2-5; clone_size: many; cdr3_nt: TGTGCCAGCAGTTCGATAGCGGGAGAGACCCAGTACTTC; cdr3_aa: CASSSIAGETQYF
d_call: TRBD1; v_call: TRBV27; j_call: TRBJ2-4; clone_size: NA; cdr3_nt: TGTGCCAGCAGCGGACAGGGTAGGAACATTCAGTACTTC; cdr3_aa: CASSGQGRNIQYF
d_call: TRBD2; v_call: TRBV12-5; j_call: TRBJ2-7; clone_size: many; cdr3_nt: TGTGCTAGTGGCTCCGGGACTAGCGGTTTTTACGAGCAGTACTTC; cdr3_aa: CASGSGTSGFYEQYF
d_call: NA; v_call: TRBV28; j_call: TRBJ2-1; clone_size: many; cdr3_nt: TGTGCCAGCAGTTCCTCTGGACTCGGCCCTTCCTACAATGAGCAGTTCTTC; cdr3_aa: CASSSSGLGPSYNEQFF
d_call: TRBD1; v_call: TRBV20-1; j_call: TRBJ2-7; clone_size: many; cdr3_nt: TGCAGTGCTAGAGGGGACAGGGACCTAGAGTACGAGCAGTACTTC; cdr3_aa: CSARGDRDLEYEQYF
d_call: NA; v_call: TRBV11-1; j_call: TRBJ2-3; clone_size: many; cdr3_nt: TGTGCCAGCAGCTTAGAGGGGCGAAGACTACCATTCCAGTATTTT; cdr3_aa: CASSLEGRRLPFQYF
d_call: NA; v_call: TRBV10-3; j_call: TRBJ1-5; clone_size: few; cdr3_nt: TGTGCCACCGGGGACAACAATCAGCCCCAGCATTTT; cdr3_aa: CATGDNNQPQHF
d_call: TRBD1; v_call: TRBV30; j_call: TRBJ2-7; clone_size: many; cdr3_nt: TGTGCCTGGAGTTCGACAGGGATAGGCGAGCAGTACTTC; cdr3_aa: CAWSSTGIGEQYF
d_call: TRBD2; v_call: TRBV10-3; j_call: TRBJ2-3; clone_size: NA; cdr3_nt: TGTGCCATCAGTGAGTACCAGACTAGCGGGAAGATTTCTAATACGCAGTATTTT; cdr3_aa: CAISEYQTSGKISNTQYF
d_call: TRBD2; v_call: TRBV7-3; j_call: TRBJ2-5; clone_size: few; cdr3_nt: TGTGCCAGCAGCTTAACCAGGACTAGCGGGGAGACCCAGTACTTC; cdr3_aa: CASSLTRTSGETQYF
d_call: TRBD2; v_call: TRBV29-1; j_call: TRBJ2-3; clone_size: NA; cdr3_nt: TGCAGCGTTGTCCCTCGACTAGCGGGAGGGGGAGATACGCAGTATTTT; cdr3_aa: CSVVPRLAGGGDTQYF
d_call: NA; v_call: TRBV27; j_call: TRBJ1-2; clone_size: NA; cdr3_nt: TGTGCCAGCAGCTTTACCAGACAGGTAAACTATGGCTACACCTTC; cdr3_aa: CASSFTRQVNYGYTF
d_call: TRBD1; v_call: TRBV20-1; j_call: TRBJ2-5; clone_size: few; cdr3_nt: TGCAGTGCTAGTGACAGGGGGTCGGGGACCCAGTACTTC; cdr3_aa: CSASDRGSGTQYF
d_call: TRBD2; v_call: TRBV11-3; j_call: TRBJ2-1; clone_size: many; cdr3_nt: TGTGCCAGCAGCTTAAGATCGACTAGCGGATCGGATGAGCAGTTCTTC; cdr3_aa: CASSLRSTSGSDEQFF
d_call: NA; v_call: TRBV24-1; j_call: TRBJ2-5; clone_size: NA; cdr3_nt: TGTGCCACCACCCCTTCCGGGGAGTACTTC; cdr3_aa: CATTPSGEYF
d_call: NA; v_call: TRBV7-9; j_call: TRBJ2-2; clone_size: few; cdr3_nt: TGTGCCAGCAGCTTGCTGACTAGTTTCACCGGGGAGCTGTTTTTT; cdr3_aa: CASSLLTSFTGELFF
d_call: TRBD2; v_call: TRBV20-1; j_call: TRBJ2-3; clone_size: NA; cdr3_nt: TGCAGTGCTGCATCCGGGACTAGCGGGATTGGGACAGATACGCAGTATTTT; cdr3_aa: CSAASGTSGIGTDTQYF
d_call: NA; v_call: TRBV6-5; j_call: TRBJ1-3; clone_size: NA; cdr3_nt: TGTGCCAGCAGTTCATGGGGATCCGGAAACACCATATATTTT; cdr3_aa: CASSSWGSGNTIYF
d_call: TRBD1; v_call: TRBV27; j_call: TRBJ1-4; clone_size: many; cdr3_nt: TGTGCCAGCAGCTCAGACCGTGGTTATCCAGGGGGAAAACTGTTTTTT; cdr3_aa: CASSSDRGYPGGKLFF
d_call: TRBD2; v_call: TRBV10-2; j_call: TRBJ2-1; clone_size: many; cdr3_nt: TGCGCCAGCAGTGCGACTAGCGGGGCCTTCTACAATGAGCAGTTCTTC; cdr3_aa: CASSATSGAFYNEQFF
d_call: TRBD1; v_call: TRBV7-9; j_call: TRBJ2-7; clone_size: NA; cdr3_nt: TGTGCCAGCAGCTTAGTGGTTGGGACAGGGCCTTACGAGCAGTACTTC; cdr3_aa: CASSLVVGTGPYEQYF
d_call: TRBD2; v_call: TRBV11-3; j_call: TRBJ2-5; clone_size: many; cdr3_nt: TGTGCCAGCAGCTTAGAGGGAGCGGGAGGGCCGGAGACCCAGTACTTC; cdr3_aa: CASSLEGAGGPETQYF
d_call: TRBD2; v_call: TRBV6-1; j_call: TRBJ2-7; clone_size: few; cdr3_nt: TGTGCCAGCAGGGGGGGGGGACTCCAACAGTACGAGCAGTACTTC; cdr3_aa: CASRGGGLQQYEQYF
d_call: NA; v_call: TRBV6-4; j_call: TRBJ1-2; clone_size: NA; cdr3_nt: TGTGCCAGCAGTGACGGCTGGAACTATGGCTACACCTTC; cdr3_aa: CASSDGWNYGYTF
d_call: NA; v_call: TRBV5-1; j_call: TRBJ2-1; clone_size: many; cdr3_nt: TGCGCCAGCAGCTCTACTATCTCCAAGAACAATGAGCAGTTCTTC; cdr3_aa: CASSSTISKNNEQFF
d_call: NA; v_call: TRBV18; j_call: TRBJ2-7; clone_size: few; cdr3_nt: TGTGCCAGCTCACCAGGGCAACTCTCCTACGAGCAGTACTTC; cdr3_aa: CASSPGQLSYEQYF
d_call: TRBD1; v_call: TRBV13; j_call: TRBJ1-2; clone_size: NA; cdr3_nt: TGTGCCAGCAGCTCTCCTGCGGGGGGACAGTATGGCTACACCTTC; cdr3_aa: CASSSPAGGQYGYTF
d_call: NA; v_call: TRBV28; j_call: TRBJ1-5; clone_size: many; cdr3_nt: TGTGCCAGCAGTTTCCGGGACGGAGGGGATCAGCCCCAGCATTTT; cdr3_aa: CASSFRDGGDQPQHF
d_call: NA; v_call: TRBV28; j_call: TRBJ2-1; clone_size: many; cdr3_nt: TGTGCCAGCAGTATTACAGGGCCCAGGTCCTACAATGAGCAGTTCTTC; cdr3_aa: CASSITGPRSYNEQFF
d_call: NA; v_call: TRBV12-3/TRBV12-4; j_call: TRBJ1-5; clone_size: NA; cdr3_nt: TGTGCCAGCAAGGAGGGTGGTCAGCCCCAGCATTTT; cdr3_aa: CASKEGGQPQHF
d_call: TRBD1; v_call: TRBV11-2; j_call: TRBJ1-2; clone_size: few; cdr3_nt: TGTGCCAGCAGCTCCTACACAGGGGGCGCCGATGGCTACACCTTC; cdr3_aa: CASSSYTGGADGYTF
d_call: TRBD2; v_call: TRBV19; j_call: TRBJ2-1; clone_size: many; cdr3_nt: TGTGCCAGTAGTATAAAGACTAGCGGGCAGTACAATGAGCAGTTCTTC; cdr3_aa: CASSIKTSGQYNEQFF
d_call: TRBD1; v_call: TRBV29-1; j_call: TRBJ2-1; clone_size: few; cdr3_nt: TGCAGCGTTGAAGGGACAGGGATCTGGGACAATGAGCAGTTCTTC; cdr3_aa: CSVEGTGIWDNEQFF
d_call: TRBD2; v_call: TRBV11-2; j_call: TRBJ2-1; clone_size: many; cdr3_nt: TGTGCCAGCAGCTTCCGGGACTCCGACCCGGGGGGAGAGCAGTTCTTC; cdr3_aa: CASSFRDSDPGGEQFF
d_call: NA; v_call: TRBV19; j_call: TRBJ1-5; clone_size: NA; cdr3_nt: TGTGCCAGTAGTCCGACGGTCGGAGCTACGGGTCAGCCCCAGCATTTT; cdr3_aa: CASSPTVGATGQPQHF
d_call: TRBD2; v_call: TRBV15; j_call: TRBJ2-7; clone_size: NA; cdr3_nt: TGTGCCACCAGCAGGGAGATCGGGACTAGCGGCTACGAGCAGTACTTC; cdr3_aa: CATSREIGTSGYEQYF
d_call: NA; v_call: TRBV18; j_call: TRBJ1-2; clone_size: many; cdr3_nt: TGTGCCAGCTCACCCCAGGGAATATCTGGCTACACCTTC; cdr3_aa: CASSPQGISGYTF
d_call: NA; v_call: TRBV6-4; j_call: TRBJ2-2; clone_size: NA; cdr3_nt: TGTGCCAGCAGTGAAGGACATCACACCGGGGAGCTGTTTTTT; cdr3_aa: CASSEGHHTGELFF
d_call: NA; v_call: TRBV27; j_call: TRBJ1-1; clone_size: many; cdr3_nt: TGTGCCAGCAGGTATAAGGGGGGAACTGAAGCTTTCTTT; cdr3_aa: CASRYKGGTEAFF
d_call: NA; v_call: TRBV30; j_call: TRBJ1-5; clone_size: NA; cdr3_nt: TGTGCCTGGACCCATCCCGACAGTCATAGCAATCAGCCCCAGCATTTT; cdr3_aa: CAWTHPDSHSNQPQHF